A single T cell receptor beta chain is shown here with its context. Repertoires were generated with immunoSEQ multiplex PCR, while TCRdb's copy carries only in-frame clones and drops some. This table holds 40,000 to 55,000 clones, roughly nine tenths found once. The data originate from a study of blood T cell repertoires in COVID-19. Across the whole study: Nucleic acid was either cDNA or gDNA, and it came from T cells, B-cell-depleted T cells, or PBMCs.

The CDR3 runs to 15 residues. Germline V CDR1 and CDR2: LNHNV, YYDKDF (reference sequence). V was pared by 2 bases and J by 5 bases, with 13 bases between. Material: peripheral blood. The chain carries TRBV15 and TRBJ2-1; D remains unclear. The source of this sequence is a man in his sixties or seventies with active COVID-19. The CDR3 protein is CATSRHHDTNNEQFF. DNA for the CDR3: TGTGCCACCAGCAGACATCACGACACGAACAATGAGCAGTTCTTC.